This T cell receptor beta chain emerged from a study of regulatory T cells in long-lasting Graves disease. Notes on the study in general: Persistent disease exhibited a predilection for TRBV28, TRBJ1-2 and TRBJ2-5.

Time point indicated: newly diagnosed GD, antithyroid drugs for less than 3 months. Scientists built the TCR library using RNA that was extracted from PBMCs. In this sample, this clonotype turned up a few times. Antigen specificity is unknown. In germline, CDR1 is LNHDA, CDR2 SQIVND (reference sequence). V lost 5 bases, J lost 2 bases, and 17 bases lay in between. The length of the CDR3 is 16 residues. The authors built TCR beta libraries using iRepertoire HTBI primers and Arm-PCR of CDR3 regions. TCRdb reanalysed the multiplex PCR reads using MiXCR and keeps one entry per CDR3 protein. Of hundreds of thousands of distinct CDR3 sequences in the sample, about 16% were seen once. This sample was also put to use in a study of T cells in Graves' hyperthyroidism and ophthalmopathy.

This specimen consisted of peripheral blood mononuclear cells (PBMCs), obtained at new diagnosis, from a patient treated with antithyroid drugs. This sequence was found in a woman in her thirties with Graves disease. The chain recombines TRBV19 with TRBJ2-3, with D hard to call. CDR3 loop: CASSFRPIGYTDTQYF. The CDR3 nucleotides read TGTGCCAGTAGTTTCCGACCAATAGGGTACACAGATACGCAGTATTTT.